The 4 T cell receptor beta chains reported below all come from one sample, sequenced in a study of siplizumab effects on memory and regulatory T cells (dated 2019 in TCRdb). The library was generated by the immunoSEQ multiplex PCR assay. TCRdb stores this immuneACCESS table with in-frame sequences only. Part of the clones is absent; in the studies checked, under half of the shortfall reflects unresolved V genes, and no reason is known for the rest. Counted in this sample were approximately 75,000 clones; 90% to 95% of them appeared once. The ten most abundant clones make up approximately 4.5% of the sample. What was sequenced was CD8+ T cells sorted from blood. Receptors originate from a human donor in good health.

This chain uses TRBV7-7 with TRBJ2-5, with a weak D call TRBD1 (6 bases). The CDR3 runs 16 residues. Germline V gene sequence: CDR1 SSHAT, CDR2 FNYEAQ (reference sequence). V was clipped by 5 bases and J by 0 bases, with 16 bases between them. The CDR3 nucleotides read TGTGCCAGCAGCCGCTCCCTTACAGGGAACCAAGAGACCCAGTACTTC. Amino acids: CASSRSLTGNQETQYF.

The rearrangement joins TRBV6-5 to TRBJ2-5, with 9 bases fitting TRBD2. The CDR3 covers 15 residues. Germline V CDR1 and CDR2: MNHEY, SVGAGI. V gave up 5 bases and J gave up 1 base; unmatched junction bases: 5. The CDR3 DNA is TGTGCCAGCAGTAAGTTTAGCGGGGGCCAAGAGACCCAGTACTTC. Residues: CASSKFSGGQETQYF.

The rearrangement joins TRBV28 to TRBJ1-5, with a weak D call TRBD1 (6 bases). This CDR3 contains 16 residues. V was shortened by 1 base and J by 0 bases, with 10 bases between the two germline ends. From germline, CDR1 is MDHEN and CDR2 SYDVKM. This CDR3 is CASSLLGGGSNQPQHF. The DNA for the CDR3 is TGTGCCAGCAGTTTATTAGGGGGAGGTAGCAATCAGCCCCAGCATTTT.

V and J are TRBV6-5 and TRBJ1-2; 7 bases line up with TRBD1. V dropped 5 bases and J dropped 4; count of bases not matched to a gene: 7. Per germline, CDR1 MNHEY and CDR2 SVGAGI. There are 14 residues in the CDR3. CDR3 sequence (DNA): TGTGCCAGCAGTCCTCCCGGGACAGCCTATGGCTACACCTTC. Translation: CASSPPGTAYGYTF.